This TCR beta chain was recorded in a study of cytomegalovirus exposure and HLA in healthy donors. The germline V gene has CDR1 SGHRS and CDR2 YFSETQ. The CDR3 totals 17 residues. Trimming pared 0 bases from V and 1 base from J, leaving 16 bases between. 13 Jbeta primers and 60 Vbeta primers were used for the PCR. The repertoire was sequenced with immunoSEQ multiplex PCR; TCRdb's copy has only in-frame clones and lacks some. Of tens of thousands of clones detected, just over 65% appear once; the ten largest clones hold roughly 2.2%. This TCR derives from a young man in good health and CMV-seronegative. Sequencing was done on a sample of PBMCs. The chain recombines TRBV5-1 with TRBJ2-5, with D hard to call. CDR3 residues: CASSLGLQLGSQETQYF. CDR3 sequence (DNA): TGCGCCAGCAGCTTGGGGCTACAGTTGGGTAGCCAAGAGACCCAGTACTTC.